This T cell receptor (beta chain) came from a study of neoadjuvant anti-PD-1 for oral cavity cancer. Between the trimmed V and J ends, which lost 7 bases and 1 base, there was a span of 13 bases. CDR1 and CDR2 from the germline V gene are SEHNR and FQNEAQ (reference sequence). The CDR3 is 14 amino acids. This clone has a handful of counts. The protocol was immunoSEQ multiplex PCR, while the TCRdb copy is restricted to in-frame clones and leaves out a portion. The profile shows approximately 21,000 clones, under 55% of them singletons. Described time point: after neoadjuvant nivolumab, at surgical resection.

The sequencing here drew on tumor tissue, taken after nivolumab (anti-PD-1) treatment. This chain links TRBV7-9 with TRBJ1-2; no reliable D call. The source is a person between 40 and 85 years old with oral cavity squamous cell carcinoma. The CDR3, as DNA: TGTGCCAGCACCAAGACCTGGGGTAACTATGGCTACACCTTC. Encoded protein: CASTKTWGNYGYTF.